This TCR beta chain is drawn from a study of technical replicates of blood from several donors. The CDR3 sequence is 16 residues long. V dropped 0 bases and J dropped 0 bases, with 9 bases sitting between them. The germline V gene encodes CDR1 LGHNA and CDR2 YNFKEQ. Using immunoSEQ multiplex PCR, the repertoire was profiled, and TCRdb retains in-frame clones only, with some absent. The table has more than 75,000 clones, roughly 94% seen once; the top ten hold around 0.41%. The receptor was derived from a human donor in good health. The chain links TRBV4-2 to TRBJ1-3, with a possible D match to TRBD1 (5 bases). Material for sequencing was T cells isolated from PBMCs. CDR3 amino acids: CASSQERGFSGNTIYF. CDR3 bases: TGTGCCAGCAGCCAAGAACGGGGGTTCTCTGGAAACACCATATATTTT.